The 6 T cell receptor beta chains in this list originate from one sample, sequenced in a study of cytomegalovirus exposure and HLA in healthy donors (TCRdb year 2017). The library was prepared using the immunoSEQ multiplex PCR assay. TCRdb's version of the immuneACCESS table is confined to in-frame rearrangements and falls short of the full clone set. An unresolved V gene accounts for under half of the shortfall where checked; the remainder is of unknown origin. In all, the sample holds roughly 230,000 clones, and roughly 88% of those were seen once. The ten largest clones add up to 2.5% to 3.5% of the sample. Sequenced: PBMCs. The receptor set was obtained from a woman aged 30 to 39 in good health and CMV-seronegative.

The rearrangement links TRBV6-6 to TRBJ2-7; 8 bases agree with TRBD2. Trimming removed 8 bases from V and 6 bases from J; junction bases left unmatched: 6. In germline, CDR1 is MNHNY, CDR2 SVGAGI (reference sequence). The CDR3 loop spans 12 amino acids. The CDR3 sequence: CASGTRNFEQYF. CDR3 DNA: TGTGCCAGCGGGACTAGGAACTTCGAGCAGTACTTC.

The rearrangement links TRBV7-3 to TRBJ2-2; D perhaps matches TRBD1 (5 bases). The CDR3 runs 16 residues. V shed 4 bases and J shed 4 bases, with 16 bases lying between them. Per the germline V gene, CDR1 is SGHTA and CDR2 is FQGTGA. The CDR3 spells CASSSGSVQRTGELFF. The CDR3 region has the DNA TGTGCCAGCAGCTCAGGGTCAGTTCAGCGCACCGGGGAGCTGTTTTTT.

The gene calls are TRBV7-3 and TRBJ2-1; the match to TRBD2 covers 14 bases. J was trimmed by 6 bases and V by 4 bases; bases with no gene match: 2. The germline gives CDR1 SGHTA, CDR2 FQGTGA. The length of the CDR3 is 15 residues. CDR3 protein: CASSSGLAGGNEQFF. In DNA form, the CDR3 reads TGTGCCAGCAGCTCCGGACTAGCGGGAGGCAATGAGCAGTTCTTC.

This clone was counted only a few times. This chain joins TRBV18 and TRBJ2-5, with 7 bases fitting TRBD2. V was clipped by 4 bases and J by 1 base; unmatched bases: 12. CDR3 length equals 17 residues. Per the germline V gene, CDR1 is KGHSH and CDR2 is LQKENI. Here the CDR3 reads CASSRYGGRGGQETQYF. Here the CDR3 DNA reads TGTGCCAGCTCACGCTACGGCGGCCGCGGGGGCCAAGAGACCCAGTACTTC.

J is TRBJ2-7 and V is TRBV6-5; D call uncertain. The germline V and J ends were trimmed by 0 bases and 5 bases, with 11 bases remaining between them. The germline V gene encodes CDR1 MNHEY and CDR2 SVGAGI. The CDR3 runs 14 residues. The CDR3 nucleotides read TGTGCCAGCAGTTACTCGTACCAGCTCCACGAGCAGTACTTC. Protein: CASSYSYQLHEQYF.

This chain uses TRBV28 with TRBJ2-1; TRBD2 matches 14 bases. Germline V gene data show CDR1 as MDHEN and CDR2 as SYDVKM. Trimming took 4 bases from V and 8 from J; bases not matched to a gene: 4. The CDR3 has 15 residues. This CDR3 reads CASSSGTSGSDEQFF. The CDR3, as DNA: TGTGCCAGCAGTTCCGGGACTAGCGGGAGTGATGAGCAGTTCTTC.